This T cell receptor (beta chain) was sequenced during a study of cytomegalovirus exposure and HLA in healthy donors. Study-level information: HLA-typed donors were the source of 86 million or so unique TCRs held in an early data release. Across about 400 genotyped donors, approximately 81% landed in the Caucasian-associated ancestry cluster.

This clone occurred once. Its target is not known. Overall study findings and caveats: The productive fraction for most TCR beta V segments was about 87% or about 30% in an earlier analysis.

A multiplex PCR was run with 60 Vbeta primers and 13 Jbeta primers. Assay used: immunoSEQ multiplex PCR; TCRdb lists only in-frame clones, some missing. The sample yields approximately 170,000 clones, approximately 67% seen once. The V gene end was trimmed by 8 bases and the J gene end by 2 bases; junction bases not matched to a gene: 9. CDR3 length: 15 residues. Germline CDR1 reads MNHNS; CDR2 reads SASEGT. The chain has TRBV6-1 and TRBJ2-7; 10 nucleotides line up with TRBD1. Material for sequencing was PBMCs. This sequence was found in a man aged 35-49 years in good health and CMV-seronegative. The DNA for the CDR3 is TGTGCCAGCGGAAACCGGGACAGGGGAACCTACGAGCAGTACTTC. It translates to CASGNRDRGTYEQYF.